A selection of T cell receptor beta chains follows, all from one sample in a study of Graves' ophthalmopathy and Graves' hyperthyroidism. TCRdb recomputed calls from the multiplex PCR reads with MiXCR, one row per CDR3 protein. The sample lists over a million distinct CDR3 sequences, less than 45% occurring once. The sequenced material came from peripheral blood or thyroid tissue (not recorded which). All receptors derive from an adult man with Graves' hyperthyroidism. CDR3s include the opening cysteine and the closing phenylalanine or tryptophan. D genes are given only for firm matches. Clone size appears in some rows only: once, few, many, or a class for an expanded clone.

d_call clone_size j_call v_call cdr3_nt cdr3_aa
. . TRBJ2-7 TRBV20-1 TGCAGTGCTAGAGATTTCGGGAGAGGGGGCTACGAGCAGTACTTC CSARDFGRGGYEQYF
. . TRBJ1-6 TRBV20-1 TGCAGTGCTACCAGGACAGCAGGCTATAATTCACCCCTCCACTTT CSATRTAGYNSPLHF
TRBD2 . TRBJ2-2 TRBV10-3 TGTGCCATAAAAGGGACTAGAAACACCGGAGAGCTGTTTTTT CAIKGTRNTGELFF
. . TRBJ2-7 TRBV4-1 TGCGCCAGCAGCCAAGTGACGGAAACCTACGAGCAGTACTTC CASSQVTETYEQYF
TRBD1 . TRBJ1-2 TRBV7-2 TGTGCCAGCTTAGACCCCAAGGGGGCCTATGGCTACACCTTC CASLDPKGAYGYTF
. . TRBJ2-5 TRBV6-6 TGTGCCAGCACCCCCCTGACGAGAGCACAAGAGACCCAGTACTTC CASTPLTRAQETQYF
. many TRBJ2-7 TRBV9 TGTGCCAGCAGCGTAAGCGAATCCGAGCAGTACTTC CASSVSESEQYF
. many TRBJ1-3 TRBV10-3 TGTGCCATCAGTGAGTCTGGACTTCACTCTGGAAACACCATATATTTT CAISESGLHSGNTIYF
. . TRBJ1-6 TRBV27 TGTGCCAGCGGTTCACATGGAGACCCCCTCCACTTT CASGSHGDPLHF
. many TRBJ1-2 TRBV11-2 TGTGCCAGCAGCTTAGCTGCCGGGAGATACTATGGCTACACCTTC CASSLAAGRYYGYTF
. . TRBJ1-3 TRBV7-2 TGTGCCAGCAGCCTAGGACATATCCAAGACACCATATATTTT CASSLGHIQDTIYF
. few TRBJ2-7 TRBV2 TGTGCCAGCAGGGGGTTCTCCTACGAGCAGTACTTC CASRGFSYEQYF
TRBD1 few TRBJ2-7 TRBV5-6 TGTGCCAGCAGCACCGACCGGGACAGAGACTACGAGCAGTACTTC CASSTDRDRDYEQYF
TRBD2 . TRBJ2-3 TRBV7-2 TGTGCCAGCAGCCCCGGGGGGGAGGAATGGTATACGCAGTATTTT CASSPGGEEWYTQYF
. few TRBJ1-2 TRBV7-8 TGTGCCTGGAGTGTTAATCTCGTGCGGGACGGAGGCGGCTACACCTTC CAWSVNLVRDGGGYTF
TRBD2 . TRBJ2-5 TRBV20-1 TGCAGTGCCAGATGGACTAGCGGGAAAGAGACCCAGTACTTC CSARWTSGKETQYF
. . TRBJ1-1 TRBV19 TGTGCCAGCCAACAGAACACTGAAGCTTTCTTT CASQQNTEAFF
. many TRBJ1-6 TRBV19 TGTGCCAGTAGTGGGGGTGCCTATAATTCACCCCTCCACTTT CASSGGAYNSPLHF
. many TRBJ1-1 TRBV9 TGTGCCAGCAGCGTAGAGGGTCGGGAGAACACTGAAGCTTTCTTT CASSVEGRENTEAFF
TRBD2 few TRBJ2-5 TRBV20-1 TGCAGTGCTAGACCCTTCCCCCAGAGCAGCGGGGGTCGTCTGGAGACCCAGTACTTC CSARPFPQSSGGRLETQYF
TRBD1 . TRBJ2-7 TRBV6-6 TGTGCCAGCACCGGACAGGGAGAAGTAAGGTCCTACGAGCAGTACTTC CASTGQGEVRSYEQYF
. . TRBJ1-2 TRBV24-1 TGTGCCACCAAGCCCGAACGACCGAACTATGGCTACACCTTC CATKPERPNYGYTF
. few TRBJ2-7 TRBV4-3 TGCGCCAGCAGCCTCGAGTGGGGGCACGCCTACGAGCAGTACTTC CASSLEWGHAYEQYF
. . TRBJ1-1 TRBV29-1 TGCAGCTTAGTGACCAGGGGATGGACTGAAGCTTTCTTT CSLVTRGWTEAFF
TRBD2 . TRBJ2-5 TRBV7-2 TGTGCCAGCAGCCCGTGGGGACTAGCGGGGGGTCAAGAGACCCAGTACTTC CASSPWGLAGGQETQYF
. once TRBJ1-1 TRBV12-3/TRBV12-4 TGTGCCAGCAGAACAGGGCCCTTTGACACTGAAGCTTTCTTT CASRTGPFDTEAFF
. many TRBJ1-6 TRBV15 TGTGCCACCAGCAGAGTTCAGGATTCACCCCTCCACTTT CATSRVQDSPLHF
TRBD1 many TRBJ2-7 TRBV2 TGTGCCAGCAGTCCACAGGGGATCTACGAGCAGTACTTC CASSPQGIYEQYF
TRBD2 . TRBJ2-5 TRBV19 TGTGCCAGTCTAGGCGTAAGCGGGAGCAATCAGCCCCAGTACTTC CASLGVSGSNQPQYF
. few TRBJ1-1 TRBV29-1 TGCAGCGTTGGGAGGGGCACTGAAGCTTTCTTT CSVGRGTEAFF
TRBD2 many TRBJ2-2 TRBV15 TGTGCCACCAGCCAAGGGAGGGGAGAAACCGGGGAGCTGTTTTTT CATSQGRGETGELFF
. many TRBJ1-3 TRBV7-2 TGTGCCAGCGGATTGGACCCTTGGGGTGGAAACACCATATATTTT CASGLDPWGGNTIYF
. . TRBJ2-7 TRBV20-1 TGCAGTGCTAGAGATGTACAGGGCACATACGAGCAGTACTTC CSARDVQGTYEQYF
TRBD2 once TRBJ2-2 TRBV10-3 TGTGCCACCGCGGGACTAGCGGGAGGACGTGCCGGGGAGCTGTTTTTT CATAGLAGGRAGELFF
. . TRBJ1-6 TRBV12-3/TRBV12-4 TGTGCCAGCAGTTTATGGGCCCGAACCCTCCACTTT CASSLWARTLHF
TRBD1 . TRBJ1-2 TRBV7-9 TGTGCCAGCAGCGACCCGACAGGGGACTATGGCTACACCTTC CASSDPTGDYGYTF
. . TRBJ2-5 TRBV10-2 TGCGCCAGCAGTGAGCCGGGCCAGAGCAATCAGCCCCAGTACTTC CASSEPGQSNQPQYF
. . TRBJ1-2 TRBV6-6 TGTGCCAGCAGCGTTGAGGGGGGTGGGTATGGCTACACCTTC CASSVEGGGYGYTF
TRBD1 many TRBJ1-1 TRBV12-3/TRBV12-4 TGTGCCAGCAGTTTCCCCCAGACAGGGATGGCTGAAGCTTTCTTT CASSFPQTGMAEAFF